This T cell receptor (beta chain) was observed in a study of cytomegalovirus exposure and HLA in healthy donors. Notes on the study in general: Most TCR beta V segments were productive about 87% or about 30% of the time in an earlier analysis. Researchers reportedly found TCR beta sequences accurately predicted most subjects' HLA-A and HLA-B alleles. TRBV6-2, TRBV6-3 and some other V segments were excluded as indistinguishable.

The PCR employed 60 Vbeta primers together with 13 Jbeta primers. As handled by the study authors: In a later analysis, the count reached 80 million or so unique TCR beta chains, with roughly 12 million shared. TCRdb keeps only in-frame clones here, not all; method: immunoSEQ multiplex PCR. Clone size and the V and J calls come from that table; the DNA yielded D and trimming. The repertoire holds fewer than 200,000 clones, with about 78% as singletons. There are 16 residues in the CDR3. In germline, CDR1 is SGDLS, CDR2 YYNGEE. V dropped 0 bases and J dropped 0 bases, with 12 bases sitting between them. This clone showed up just once. Its antigen remains unknown.

The genes are TRBV9 and TRBJ1-1; D remains unclear. Sequenced sample: PBMCs. The clonotype originates from a middle-aged man in good health and CMV-seronegative. The CDR3 nucleotides read TGTGCCAGCAGCGTAGGGGCAGCTACGATGAACACTGAAGCTTTCTTT. Protein product: CASSVGAATMNTEAFF.